This T cell receptor beta chain was sequenced in a study of T cells in Graves' hyperthyroidism and ophthalmopathy. The hyperthyroidism was newly diagnosed and had lasted under 2 months; the patients were aged 18 to 65. Investigators excluded patients with uncontrolled infection, other autoimmune disease, pregnancy or lactation. Clinical symptoms, serum thyroxine, TRAb, thyroid ultrasound and orbital computed tomography established diagnosis. Template material for amplifying TCR beta CDR3 regions consisted of RNA transcripts. The study used the HTBI primer set for a first-round RT-PCR of the TCR CDR3. MiXCR, run by TCRdb on the multiplex PCR reads, gives a single entry per CDR3 protein. The sample holds approximately 870,000 distinct CDR3 sequences, about two fifths seen once. V dropped 5 bases and J dropped 6; count of bases not matched to a gene: 11. The CDR3 totals 15 residues. Germline V lookup: CDR1 DFQATT, CDR2 SNEGSKA (reference sequence).

Findings and limits, study-wide: Ophthalmopathy was told apart from stable hyperthyroidism by a 13 V-J model.

This clonotype was observed a few times. Its antigen is not identified. The genes are TRBV20-1 and TRBJ2-2; 8 bases agree with TRBD2. The sequencing sample was made of blood. The sequence was obtained from a young man with Graves' hyperthyroidism. The CDR3 DNA sequence: TGCAGTGCTCCCCGTGCAGGACTAGCAGCCGGGGAGCTGTTTTTT. Protein sequence: CSAPRAGLAAGELFF.